These 31 T cell receptor beta chains came from one sample sequenced in a study of blood T cell repertoires in COVID-19. The assay was immunoSEQ multiplex PCR, and TCRdb's table has in-frame clones only and misses some. Seen here are around 87,000 clones, roughly nine tenths observed once, and the top ten hold around 8.6%. The specimen sequenced was peripheral blood. The receptor source for this set is a man in his fifties with acute or convalescent COVID-19.

CDR3 loop: CASSNFRTGNYGYTF. CDR3 nucleotide sequence: TGTGCCAGCAGTAATTTCCGGACAGGGAACTATGGCTACACCTTC. The chain employs TRBV7-8 and TRBJ1-2; TRBD1 matches at 8 bases. The CDR3 loop spans 15 amino acids. CDR1 and CDR2 from the germline V gene are SGHVS and FQNEAQ. V shed 6 bases and J 2 bases; nucleotides not matched to a gene: 8.

The genes are TRBV9 and TRBJ2-5, with D possibly being TRBD2 (5 bases). CDR3 size: 14 residues. Per germline, CDR1 SGDLS and CDR2 YYNGEE. V lost 4 bases, J lost 7 bases, and 17 bases lay in between. The CDR3 reads CASSQETSAGTQYF. Written as DNA, the CDR3 is TGTGCCAGCAGCCAGGAAACTTCGGCGGGGACCCAGTACTTC. Supplemented by reference TRBV9 and TRBJ2-5, the full variable domain reads DSGVTQTPKHLITATGQRVTLRCSPRSGDLSVYWYQQSLDQGLQFLIQYYNGEERAKGNILERFSAQQFPDLHSELNLSSLELGDSALYFCASSQETSAGTQYFGPGTRLLVL.

This chain joins TRBV9 and TRBJ1-6; TRBD1 matches at 8 bases. The length of the CDR3 is 16 residues. Germline lookup yields CDR1 SGDLS and CDR2 YYNGEE. With V trimmed by 3 bases and J by 8 bases, 10 bases remained unmatched. Here the CDR3 reads CASSETAGTGYSPLHF. CDR3 DNA sequence: TGTGCCAGCAGCGAGACAGCCGGGACAGGCTATTCACCCCTCCACTTT. The full variable domain, rest sourced from reference TRBV9 and TRBJ1-6, is DSGVTQTPKHLITATGQRVTLRCSPRSGDLSVYWYQQSLDQGLQFLIQYYNGEERAKGNILERFSAQQFPDLHSELNLSSLELGDSALYFCASSETAGTGYSPLHFGNGTRLTVT.

This clone was counted between two and nine times. The chain links TRBV2 to TRBJ2-7; maybe TRBD2 (5 bases). V dropped 7 bases and J dropped 6 bases, with 19 bases sitting between them. The CDR3 is made up of 14 amino acids. Germline V gene lookup returns CDR1 SNHLY and CDR2 FYNNEI. As DNA, the CDR3 is TGTGCCAGCAAGGAGGATCCAGCGTCGGGCGAGCAGTACTTC. Protein product: CASKEDPASGEQYF.

In its sample, this clone was seen once. The junction differs from germline at one of its ends, possibly a read error. The chain joins TRBV12-3 or TRBV12-4 to TRBJ1-1; TRBD1 is a possible D gene (6 bases). The CDR3 runs 13 residues. The CDR3 reads CASSLGQLTEAFF. CDR3 nucleotides: TGTGCCAGCAGCTTAGGACAGCTCACTGAAGCTTTCTTT.

The chain carries TRBV28 and TRBJ1-1; D is possibly TRBD1 (5 bases). The germline V and J ends were trimmed by 8 bases and 0 bases, with 10 bases remaining between them. The CDR3 length is 13 residues. Germline loops: CDR1 MDHEN, CDR2 SYDVKM. This CDR3 is CASFDSLNTEAFF. The CDR3 DNA follows: TGTGCCAGCTTTGACAGCCTGAACACTGAAGCTTTCTTT.

The chain links TRBV28 to TRBJ1-3; 7 bases align to TRBD1. Germline V CDR1 and CDR2: MDHEN, SYDVKM. The V gene end was trimmed by 8 bases and the J gene end by 0 bases; junction bases not matched to a gene: 10. This CDR3 has 16 amino acids. The CDR3 reads CASGGTASTSGNTIYF. The CDR3 bases are TGTGCCAGCGGGGGGACAGCTTCCACCTCTGGAAACACCATATATTTT.

The chain employs TRBV19 and TRBJ1-2; no definite D call. This CDR3 is 13 amino acids long. V was pared by 2 bases and J by 7 bases, with 11 bases between. Per germline, CDR1 LNHDA and CDR2 SQIVND (reference sequence). The CDR3 DNA is TGTGCCAGTAGTATAATAGCGGCATTTGGCTACACCTTC. Its translation: CASSIIAAFGYTF.

Here the CDR3 DNA reads TGTGCCAGCAGCTTGGGGCTCCTAGCGGGGACCTACGAGCAGTACGTC. The encoded protein is CASSLGLLAGTYEQYV. The chain links TRBV7-3 to TRBJ2-7, with 9 bases lining up with TRBD2. V shed 3 bases and J 2 bases; nucleotides not matched to a gene: 8. This CDR3 is built from 16 residues. Germline CDR1 SGHTA, CDR2 FQGTGA.

This rearrangement joins TRBV28 to TRBJ1-5; 11 nucleotides align to TRBD1. This CDR3 is 15 amino acids long. V lost 5 bases, J lost 6 bases, and 6 bases stayed unmatched. Germline V lookup: CDR1 MDHEN, CDR2 SYDVKM. The DNA for the CDR3 is TGTGCCAGCAGTACAACGGACAGGGGGCGTCAGCCCCAGCATTTT. It yields the protein CASSTTDRGRQPQHF.

This chain joins TRBV11-2 and TRBJ1-2; no clear D gene. The CDR3 is 13 residues long. The V end was cut by 3 bases, the J end by 3 bases, with 8 bases between. Looked up from germline, CDR1 is SGHAT and CDR2 is FQNNGV. In nucleotides, the CDR3 is TGTGCCAGCAGCTTTAACTATTACTATGGCTACACCTTC. The encoded protein is CASSFNYYYGYTF. Drawing the rest from reference TRBV11-2 and TRBJ1-2, the complete variable domain is EAGVAQSPRYKIIEKRQSVAFWCNPISGHATLYWYQQILGQGPKLLIQFQNNGVVDDSQLPKDRFSAERLKGVDSTLKIQPAKLEDSAVYLCASSFNYYYGYTFGSGTRLTVV.

This chain links TRBV2 with TRBJ2-5, with 13 bases lining up with TRBD2. Germline CDR1 is SNHLY and CDR2 is FYNNEI. Germline trimming cut 5 bases from V and 6 bases from J; bases unmatched to any gene: 9. This CDR3 has 16 residues. In DNA, the CDR3 is TGTGCCAGCAGTCTTGGACTAGCGGGGGCCCGACAGACCCAGTACTTC. This encodes CASSLGLAGARQTQYF. Full variable domain (missing parts from reference TRBV2 and TRBJ2-5): EPEVTQTPSHQVTQMGQEVILRCVPISNHLYFYWYRQILGQKVEFLVSFYNNEISEKSEIFDDQFSVERPDGSNFTLKIRSTKLEDSAMYFCASSLGLAGARQTQYFGPGTRLLVL.

This sequence joins TRBV5-4 and TRBJ2-5, with 8 positions matching TRBD1. Germline CDR1 and CDR2: SGHNT and YYREEE (reference sequence). The V gene end was trimmed by 4 bases and the J gene end by 1 base; junction bases not matched to a gene: 3. The CDR3 is made up of 14 amino acids. DNA for the CDR3: TGTGCCAGCAGCACCGGACAGGGCCAAGAGACCCAGTACTTC. This codes for CASSTGQGQETQYF.

The J gene is TRBJ2-2, the V gene TRBV7-6; D call uncertain. Germline loops: CDR1 SGHVS, CDR2 FNYEAQ. Trimming removed 4 bases from V and 3 bases from J, with 6 bases in between. The CDR3 runs to 13 residues. CDR3 protein: CASSSMDTGELFF. The CDR3 DNA is TGTGCCAGCAGCTCTATGGACACCGGGGAGCTGTTTTTT.

This sequence joins TRBV21-1 and TRBJ2-5; the table's TRBD2 call for D was not verified on the DNA. TRBV21-1 is termed a pseudogene. There are 17 residues in the CDR3. In nucleotides, the CDR3 is TGTGCCAGCAGCAAAGTATTAGCGGGGGGGATCCAAGAGACCCAGTACTTC. Protein: CASSKVLAGGIQETQYF.

This clone has only one observation. The chain recombines TRBV5-1 with TRBJ2-3; tentatively, D is TRBD2 (5 bases). There are 14 residues in the CDR3. V shed 4 bases and J shed 4 bases, with 13 bases lying between them. CDR1 is SGHRS and CDR2 is YFSETQ in the germline V gene. CDR3 amino acids: CASSGRAGADTQYF. For the CDR3, the DNA is TGCGCCAGCAGCGGACGTGCCGGGGCAGATACGCAGTATTTT.

The CDR3 reads CASSSEAGTSGNNEQFF. The CDR3 DNA sequence: TGTGCCAGCAGCTCTGAAGCCGGGACTAGCGGTAACAATGAGCAGTTCTTC. The chain joins TRBV7-2 to TRBJ2-1, with 11 bases fitting TRBD2. J lost 5 bases, V lost 4 bases, and 10 bases had no gene match. Germline loops: CDR1 SGHTA, CDR2 FQGNSA. CDR3 length: 17 amino acids.

This chain joins TRBV21-1 and TRBJ1-4; the listed D gene, TRBD1, was not tested against the DNA. TRBV21-1 represents a pseudogene. This CDR3 comprises 16 residues. The CDR3 loop reads CASSKGPGGPAVKLFF. The CDR3 region has the DNA TGTGCCAGCAGCAAAGGACCAGGGGGCCCGGCGGTAAAACTGTTTTTT.

The rearrangement uses TRBV6-5 and TRBJ1-1, with 10 bases lining up with TRBD1. Per the germline V gene, CDR1 is MNHEY and CDR2 is SVGAGI. V was pared by 7 bases and J by 4 bases, with 9 bases of the junction left unmatched. This CDR3 is 15 amino acids long. The CDR3 region is CASNEGTGVGTEAFF. The DNA for the CDR3 is TGTGCCAGCAACGAGGGGACAGGGGTGGGCACTGAAGCTTTCTTT.

The chain joins TRBV7-2 to TRBJ2-3; D is perhaps TRBD2 (6 bases). The CDR3 length is 15 residues. Germline CDR1 and CDR2: SGHTA and FQGNSA. Deletions cut 6 bases from V and 3 bases from J, with 16 bases between. In DNA, the CDR3 is TGTGCCAGCAGACCCGGGGGTCTTAGGACAGATACGCAGTATTTT. Translation gives CASRPGGLRTDTQYF.

The gene calls are TRBV24-1 and TRBJ2-7; 7 nucleotides align to TRBD1. The CDR3 covers 15 residues. Germline CDR1 is KGHDR and CDR2 is SFDVKD. Here the CDR3 DNA reads TGTGCCACCAGTGAATTAAAGGGGGCTCTCTACGGGCAGTACGTC. Protein: CATSELKGALYGQYV.

V usage is TRBV5-1 and J usage is TRBJ1-2, with TRBD1 matching 9 bases. The germline CDR1 and CDR2 sequences are SGHRS and YFSETQ. The CDR3 runs 15 residues. J gave up 8 bases and V 0 bases, and 8 bases lay outside the gene matches. CDR3 residues: CASSLALGTGKGYTF. The CDR3 nucleotides read TGCGCCAGCAGCTTGGCCCTCGGGACAGGGAAAGGCTACACCTTC.

This CDR3 is CASSYAGLADLTDTQYF. The CDR3 DNA follows: TGCGCCAGCAGCTACGCGGGACTAGCGGACCTCACAGATACGCAGTATTTT. The chain recombines TRBV5-1 with TRBJ2-3, with TRBD2 identical over 11 bases. The germline V gene has CDR1 SGHRS and CDR2 YFSETQ. The CDR3 sequence is 17 residues long. V gave up 3 bases and J gave up 2 bases; unmatched junction bases: 8.

The chain employs TRBV21-1 and TRBJ1-1; TRBD1 is the table's D call, not checked against the DNA. TRBV21-1 represents a pseudogene. The CDR3 consists of 16 residues. The CDR3 loop reads CASSNRRTVPTFEAFF. The CDR3 nucleotides are TGTGCCAGCAGCAACCGAAGGACAGTCCCGACGTTTGAAGCTTTCTTT.

The chain recombines TRBV5-1 with TRBJ1-2; the D is unclear. Germline CDR1 SGHRS, CDR2 YFSETQ. This CDR3 region has 12 residues. V was shortened by 4 bases and J by 8 bases, with 12 bases between the two germline ends. CDR3 region: CASSPGEGGYTF. The CDR3 nucleotides read TGCGCCAGCAGCCCAGGAGAGGGCGGCTACACCTTC.

This chain joins TRBV5-1 and TRBJ2-1; the match to TRBD1 covers 7 bases. With 4 bases clipped from V and 0 bases from J, the junction kept 16 bases outside the gene matches. This CDR3 has 19 residues. Germline CDR1 is SGHRS and CDR2 is YFSETQ. The CDR3 is CASSPTPDRARPSYNEQFF. CDR3 nucleotide sequence: TGCGCCAGCAGCCCAACTCCCGACAGGGCTAGACCCTCCTACAATGAGCAGTTCTTC.

The chain employs TRBV7-9 and TRBJ1-6; tentatively, D is TRBD1 (5 bases). Germline loops: CDR1 SEHNR, CDR2 FQNEAQ (reference sequence). CDR3 size: 16 residues. The germline V and J ends were trimmed by 6 bases and 9 bases, with 21 bases remaining between them. This CDR3 reads CASSHRVAGSASPLHF. The CDR3, as DNA: TGTGCCAGCAGTCATAGGGTCGCAGGGTCGGCTTCACCCCTCCACTTT.

This chain uses TRBV5-6 with TRBJ1-1; TRBD1 is a possible D gene (5 bases). The CDR3 runs to 14 residues. V lost 4 bases and J 1 base, leaving 11 bases between the germline ends. CDR1 is SGHDT, CDR2 YYEEEE, per germline. The CDR3 protein is CASSPLGPNTEAFF. CDR3 nucleotide sequence: TGTGCCAGCAGCCCCCTGGGGCCGAACACTGAAGCTTTCTTT.

The chain combines TRBV7-8 with TRBJ2-5; D is undetermined. Germline V gives CDR1 SGHVS, CDR2 FQNEAQ. CDR3 length: 13 amino acids. V dropped 2 bases and J dropped 5 bases, with 9 bases sitting between them. The DNA for the CDR3 is TGTGCCAGCAGCTTACTCCTCCGGGAGACCCAGTACTTC. Translated: CASSLLLRETQYF.

The V and J genes are TRBV7-2 and TRBJ2-3; TRBD2 matches 9 bases. V trimming: 1 base; J trimming: 5 bases; junction bases outside the gene matches: 4. Per the germline V gene, CDR1 is SGHTA and CDR2 is FQGNSA. The CDR3 extends over 15 amino acids. The CDR3 DNA sequence: TGTGCCAGCAGCTTAGTAGCGGGGGATATAGATACGCAGTATTTT. Encoded protein: CASSLVAGDIDTQYF.

The J gene is TRBJ1-5, the V gene TRBV30, with D maybe TRBD1 (5 bases). CDR1 is GTSNPN, CDR2 SVGIG, per germline (reference sequence). V was pared by 0 bases and J by 0 bases, with 12 bases between. The CDR3 is 16 amino acids. The CDR3 coding sequence is TGTGCCTGGAGTGTACCCAGCAGGGCTAGCAATCAGCCCCAGCATTTT. Translated: CAWSVPSRASNQPQHF. Filled out from reference TRBV30 and TRBJ1-5, the complete variable domain reads SQTIHQWPATLVQPVGSPLSLECTVEGTSNPNLYWYRQAAGRGLQLLFYSVGIGQISSEVPQNLSASRPQDRQFILSSKKLLLSDSGFYLCAWSVPSRASNQPQHFGDGTRLSIL.